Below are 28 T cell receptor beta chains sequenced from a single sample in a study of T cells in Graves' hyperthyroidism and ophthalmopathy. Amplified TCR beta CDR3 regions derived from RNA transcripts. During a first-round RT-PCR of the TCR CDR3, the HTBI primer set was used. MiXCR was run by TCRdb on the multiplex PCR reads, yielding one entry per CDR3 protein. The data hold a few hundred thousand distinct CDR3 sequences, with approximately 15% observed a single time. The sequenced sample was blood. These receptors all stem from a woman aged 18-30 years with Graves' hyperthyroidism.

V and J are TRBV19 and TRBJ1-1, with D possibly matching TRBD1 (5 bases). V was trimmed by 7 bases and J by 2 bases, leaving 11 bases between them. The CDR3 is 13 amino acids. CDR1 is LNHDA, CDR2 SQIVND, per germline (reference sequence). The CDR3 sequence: CASMQRTNTEAFF. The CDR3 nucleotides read TGTGCCAGTATGCAACGGACAAACACTGAAGCTTTCTTT.

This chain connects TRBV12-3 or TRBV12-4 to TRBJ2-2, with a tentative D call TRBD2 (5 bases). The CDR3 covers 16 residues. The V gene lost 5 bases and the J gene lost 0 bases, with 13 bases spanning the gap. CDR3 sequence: CASSTGTGTNTGELFF. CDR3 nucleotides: TGTGCCAGCAGTACGGGCACCGGGACGAACACCGGGGAGCTGTTTTTT.

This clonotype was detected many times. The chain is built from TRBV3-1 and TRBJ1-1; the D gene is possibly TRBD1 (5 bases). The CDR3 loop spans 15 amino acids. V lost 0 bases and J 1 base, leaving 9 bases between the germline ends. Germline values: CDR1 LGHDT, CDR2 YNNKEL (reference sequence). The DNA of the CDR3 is TGTGCCAGCAGCCAAGAGGAGGACAAGAACACTGAAGCTTTCTTT. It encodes CASSQEEDKNTEAFF.

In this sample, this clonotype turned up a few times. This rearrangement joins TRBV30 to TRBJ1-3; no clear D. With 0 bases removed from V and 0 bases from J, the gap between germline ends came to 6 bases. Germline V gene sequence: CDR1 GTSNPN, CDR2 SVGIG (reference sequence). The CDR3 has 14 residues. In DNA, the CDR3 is TGTGCCTGGAGTGTAGGACCCTCTGGAAACACCATATATTTT. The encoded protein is CAWSVGPSGNTIYF. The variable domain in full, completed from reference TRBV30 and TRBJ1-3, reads SQTIHQWPATLVQPVGSPLSLECTVEGTSNPNLYWYRQAAGRGLQLLFYSVGIGQISSEVPQNLSASRPQDRQFILSSKKLLLSDSGFYLCAWSVGPSGNTIYFGEGSWLTVV.

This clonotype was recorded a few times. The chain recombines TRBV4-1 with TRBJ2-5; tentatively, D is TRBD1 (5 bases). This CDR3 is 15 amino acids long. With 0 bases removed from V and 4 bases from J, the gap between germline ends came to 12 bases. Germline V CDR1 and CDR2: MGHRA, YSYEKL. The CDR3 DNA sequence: TGCGCCAGCAGCCAAGAACCAGGGATTCGAGAGACCCAGTACTTC. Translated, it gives CASSQEPGIRETQYF.

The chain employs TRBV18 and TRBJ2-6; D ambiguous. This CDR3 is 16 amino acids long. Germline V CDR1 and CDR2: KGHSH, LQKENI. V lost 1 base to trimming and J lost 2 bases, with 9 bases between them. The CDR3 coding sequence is TGTGCCAGCTCACCACAGAAGGTGACTGGGGCCAACGTCCTGACTTTC. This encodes CASSPQKVTGANVLTF.

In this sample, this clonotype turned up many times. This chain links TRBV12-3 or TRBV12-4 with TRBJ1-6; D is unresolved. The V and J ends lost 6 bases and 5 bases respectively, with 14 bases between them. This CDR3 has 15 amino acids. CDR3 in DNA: TGTGCCAGCAGCGCCCAGGACCTCCATAATTCACCCCTCCACTTT. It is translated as CASSAQDLHNSPLHF.

The CDR3 sequence: CASSRDPGRRHSYNEQFF. CDR3 nucleotide sequence: TGTGCCAGCAGTAGGGATCCGGGGAGGCGCCACTCCTACAATGAGCAGTTCTTC. This chain uses TRBV6-2 or TRBV6-3 with TRBJ2-1; the D gene is possibly TRBD2 (6 bases). Germline V CDR1 and CDR2: MNHEY, SVGEGT. The CDR3 runs 18 residues. Between the trimmed V and J ends, which lost 5 bases and 0 bases, there was a span of 20 bases.

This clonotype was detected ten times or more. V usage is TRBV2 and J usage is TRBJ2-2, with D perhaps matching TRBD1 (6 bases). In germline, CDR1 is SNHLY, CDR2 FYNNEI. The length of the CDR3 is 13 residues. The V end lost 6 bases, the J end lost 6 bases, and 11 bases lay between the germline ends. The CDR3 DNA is TGTGCCAGCAGCGGGGACACCTCCGGGGAGCTGTTTTTT. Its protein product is CASSGDTSGELFF.

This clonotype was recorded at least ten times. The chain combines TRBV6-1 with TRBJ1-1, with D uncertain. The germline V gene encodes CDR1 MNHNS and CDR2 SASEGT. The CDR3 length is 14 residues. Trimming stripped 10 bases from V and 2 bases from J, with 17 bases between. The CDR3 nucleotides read TGTGCCATAGGACGGGTAACGGAAAACACTGAAGCTTTCTTT. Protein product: CAIGRVTENTEAFF.

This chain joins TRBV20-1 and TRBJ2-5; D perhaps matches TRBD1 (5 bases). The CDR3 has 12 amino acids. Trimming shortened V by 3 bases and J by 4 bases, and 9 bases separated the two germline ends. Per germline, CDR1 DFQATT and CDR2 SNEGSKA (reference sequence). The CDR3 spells CSASRGRETQYF. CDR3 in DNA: TGCAGTGCTAGTAGGGGCCGAGAGACCCAGTACTTC.

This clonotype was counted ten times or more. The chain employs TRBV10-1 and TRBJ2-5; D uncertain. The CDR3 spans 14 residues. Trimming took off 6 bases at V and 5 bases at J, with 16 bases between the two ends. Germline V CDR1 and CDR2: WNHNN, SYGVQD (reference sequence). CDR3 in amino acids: CASSSRRARETQYF. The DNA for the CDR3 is TGCGCCAGCAGCTCGCGTCGGGCCCGGGAGACCCAGTACTTC.

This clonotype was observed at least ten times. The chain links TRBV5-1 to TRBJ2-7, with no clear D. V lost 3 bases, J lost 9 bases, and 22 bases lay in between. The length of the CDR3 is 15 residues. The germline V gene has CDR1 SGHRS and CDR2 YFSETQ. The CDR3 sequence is CASSSPGLTYSLQYF. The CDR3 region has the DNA TGCGCCAGCAGCTCTCCGGGTCTCACTTACTCGTTGCAGTACTTC.

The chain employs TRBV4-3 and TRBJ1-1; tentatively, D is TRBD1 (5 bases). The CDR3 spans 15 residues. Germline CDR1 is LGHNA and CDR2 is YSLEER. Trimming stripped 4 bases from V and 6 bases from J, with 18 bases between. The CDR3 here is CASSRLGGAGAEAFF. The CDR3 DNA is TGCGCCAGCAGCCGCCTTGGAGGGGCTGGAGCTGAAGCTTTCTTT.

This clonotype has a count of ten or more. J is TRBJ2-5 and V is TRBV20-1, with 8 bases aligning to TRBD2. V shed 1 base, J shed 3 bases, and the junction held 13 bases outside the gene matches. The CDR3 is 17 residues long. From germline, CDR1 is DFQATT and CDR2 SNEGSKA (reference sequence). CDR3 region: CSARGGTGGPVEETQYF. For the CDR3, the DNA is TGCAGTGCTAGAGGAGGGACGGGAGGGCCGGTTGAAGAGACCCAGTACTTC.

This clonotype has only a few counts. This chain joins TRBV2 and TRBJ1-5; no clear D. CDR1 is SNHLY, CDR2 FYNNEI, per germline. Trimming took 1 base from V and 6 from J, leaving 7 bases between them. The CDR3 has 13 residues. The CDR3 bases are TGTGCCAGCAGTGAAGAGACAACTCAGCCCCAGCATTTT. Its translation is CASSEETTQPQHF.

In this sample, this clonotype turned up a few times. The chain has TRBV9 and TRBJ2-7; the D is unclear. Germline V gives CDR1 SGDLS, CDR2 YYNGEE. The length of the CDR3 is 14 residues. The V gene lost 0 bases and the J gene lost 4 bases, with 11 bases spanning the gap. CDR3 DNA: TGTGCCAGCAGCGTAGGCCAGTTCGGGTACGAGCAGTACTTC. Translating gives CASSVGQFGYEQYF.

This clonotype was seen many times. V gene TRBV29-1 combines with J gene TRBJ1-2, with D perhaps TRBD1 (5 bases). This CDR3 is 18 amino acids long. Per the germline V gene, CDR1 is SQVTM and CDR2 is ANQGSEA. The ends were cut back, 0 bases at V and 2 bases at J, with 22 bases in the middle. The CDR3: CSVEEEWQGRPSNYGYTF. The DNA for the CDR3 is TGCAGCGTTGAAGAGGAATGGCAGGGTCGCCCCTCGAACTATGGCTACACCTTC.

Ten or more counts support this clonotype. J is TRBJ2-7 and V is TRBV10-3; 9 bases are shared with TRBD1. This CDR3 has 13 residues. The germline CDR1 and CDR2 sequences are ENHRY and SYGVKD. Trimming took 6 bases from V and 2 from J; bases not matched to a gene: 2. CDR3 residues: CAIRGTGPYEQYF. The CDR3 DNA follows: TGTGCCATCAGGGGGACAGGGCCCTACGAGCAGTACTTC.

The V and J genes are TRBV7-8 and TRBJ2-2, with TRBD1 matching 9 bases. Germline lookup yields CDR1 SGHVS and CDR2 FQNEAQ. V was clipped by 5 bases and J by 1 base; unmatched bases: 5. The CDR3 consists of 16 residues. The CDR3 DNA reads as TGTGCCAGCAGCCCCGGGACAGGGCGGAACACCGGGGAGCTGTTTTTT. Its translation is CASSPGTGRNTGELFF.

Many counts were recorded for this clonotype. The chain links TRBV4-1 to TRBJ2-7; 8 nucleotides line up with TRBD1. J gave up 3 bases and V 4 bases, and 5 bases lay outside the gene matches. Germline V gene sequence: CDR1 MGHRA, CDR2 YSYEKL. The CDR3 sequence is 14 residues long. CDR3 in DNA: TGCGCCAGCAGCCCGGGACAGGAGCGCTACGAGCAGTACTTC. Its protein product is CASSPGQERYEQYF.

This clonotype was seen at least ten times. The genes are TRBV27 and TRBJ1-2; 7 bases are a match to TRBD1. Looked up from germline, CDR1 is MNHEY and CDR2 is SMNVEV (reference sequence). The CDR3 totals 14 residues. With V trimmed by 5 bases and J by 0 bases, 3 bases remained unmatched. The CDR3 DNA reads TGTGCCAGCAGTGGGACAGCCGCTAACTATGGCTACACCTTC. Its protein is CASSGTAANYGYTF.

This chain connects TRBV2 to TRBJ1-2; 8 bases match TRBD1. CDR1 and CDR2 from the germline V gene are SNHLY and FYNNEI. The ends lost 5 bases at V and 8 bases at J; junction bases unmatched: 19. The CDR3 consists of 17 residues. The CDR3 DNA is TGTGCCAGCAGTCCAGACAGGGGACCCGGGGCCACCGTGGGCTACACCTTC. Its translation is CASSPDRGPGATVGYTF.

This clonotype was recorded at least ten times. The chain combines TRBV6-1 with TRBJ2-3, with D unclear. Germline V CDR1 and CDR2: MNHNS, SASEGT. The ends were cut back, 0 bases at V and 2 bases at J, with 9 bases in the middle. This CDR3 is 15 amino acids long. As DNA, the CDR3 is TGTGCCAGCAGTGAAGCGGTCGGGCCCACAGATACGCAGTATTTT. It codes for CASSEAVGPTDTQYF.

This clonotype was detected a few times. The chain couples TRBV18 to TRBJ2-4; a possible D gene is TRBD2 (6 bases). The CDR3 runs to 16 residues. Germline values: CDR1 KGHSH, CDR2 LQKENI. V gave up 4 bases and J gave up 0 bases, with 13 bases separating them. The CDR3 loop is CASSRDWLLAKNIQYF. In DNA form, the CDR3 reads TGTGCCAGCTCACGGGACTGGTTACTAGCCAAAAACATTCAGTACTTC.

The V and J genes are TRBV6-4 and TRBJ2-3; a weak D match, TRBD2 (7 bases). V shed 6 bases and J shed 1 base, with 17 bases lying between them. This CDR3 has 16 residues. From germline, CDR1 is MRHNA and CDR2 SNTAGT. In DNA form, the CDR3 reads TGTGCCAGCAGCATCGGACTAGGGGGTGGCACAGATACGCAGTATTTT. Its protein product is CASSIGLGGGTDTQYF.

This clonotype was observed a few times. In DNA, the CDR3 is TGTGCCAGCAGCCAATTAGGCCCCGGATCGGCCAATGAGCAGTTCTTC. This sequence encodes CASSQLGPGSANEQFF. This chain uses TRBV3-1 with TRBJ2-1; D remains ambiguous. V lost 2 bases and J lost 6, with 17 bases in between. The length of the CDR3 is 16 residues. Germline V gives CDR1 LGHDT, CDR2 YNNKEL (reference sequence).

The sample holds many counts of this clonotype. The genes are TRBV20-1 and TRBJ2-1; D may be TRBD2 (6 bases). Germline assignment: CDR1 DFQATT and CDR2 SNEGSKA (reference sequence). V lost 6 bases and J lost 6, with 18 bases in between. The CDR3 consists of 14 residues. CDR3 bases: TGCAGTGCGTATACTAGCCTCGGGCCCAATGAGCAGTTCTTC. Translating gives CSAYTSLGPNEQFF.